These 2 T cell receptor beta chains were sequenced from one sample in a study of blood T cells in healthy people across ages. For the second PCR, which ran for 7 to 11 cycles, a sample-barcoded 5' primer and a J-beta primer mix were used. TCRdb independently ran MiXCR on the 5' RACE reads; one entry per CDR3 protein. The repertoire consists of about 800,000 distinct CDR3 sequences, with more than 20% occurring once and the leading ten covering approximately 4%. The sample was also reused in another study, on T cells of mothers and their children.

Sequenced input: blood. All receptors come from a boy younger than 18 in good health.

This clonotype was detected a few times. CDR3 residues: CASSFGLGEKLFF. CDR3 sequence (DNA): TGTGCCAGCAGCTTTGGGTTAGGTGAAAAACTGTTTTTT. This chain links TRBV7-9 with TRBJ1-4, with D unclear. Germline V gene sequence: CDR1 SEHNR, CDR2 FQNEAQ (reference sequence). V was shortened by 3 bases and J by 7 bases, with 9 bases between the two germline ends. The CDR3 length is 13 residues.

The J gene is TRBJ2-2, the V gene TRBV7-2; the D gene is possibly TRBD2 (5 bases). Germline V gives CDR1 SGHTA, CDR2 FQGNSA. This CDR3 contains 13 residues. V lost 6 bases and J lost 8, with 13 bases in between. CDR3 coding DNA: TGTGCCAGCAGTGTTGGAGGTCTGGGGGAGCTGTTTTTT. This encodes CASSVGGLGELFF.